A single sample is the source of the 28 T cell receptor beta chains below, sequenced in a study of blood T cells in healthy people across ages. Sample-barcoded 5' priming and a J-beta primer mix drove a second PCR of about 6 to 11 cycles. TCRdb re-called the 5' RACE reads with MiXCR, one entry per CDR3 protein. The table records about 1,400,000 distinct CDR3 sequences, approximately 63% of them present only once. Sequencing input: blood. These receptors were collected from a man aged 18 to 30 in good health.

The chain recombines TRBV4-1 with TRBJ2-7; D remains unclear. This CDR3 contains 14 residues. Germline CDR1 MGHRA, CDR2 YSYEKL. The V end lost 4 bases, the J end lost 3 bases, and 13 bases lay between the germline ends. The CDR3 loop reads CASSPPGANYEQYF. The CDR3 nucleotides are TGCGCCAGCAGCCCTCCGGGCGCCAACTACGAGCAGTACTTC.

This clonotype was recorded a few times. This chain's CDR3 is CSARASPMYEQYF. The DNA of the CDR3 is TGCAGTGCTAGAGCCTCCCCTATGTACGAGCAGTACTTC. J is TRBJ2-4 and V is TRBV20-1; D unclear. With the DNA end fitting TRBJ2-7 better, the J assignment may be wrong. Germline values: CDR1 DFQATT, CDR2 SNEGSKA (reference sequence). The CDR3 is made up of 13 amino acids.

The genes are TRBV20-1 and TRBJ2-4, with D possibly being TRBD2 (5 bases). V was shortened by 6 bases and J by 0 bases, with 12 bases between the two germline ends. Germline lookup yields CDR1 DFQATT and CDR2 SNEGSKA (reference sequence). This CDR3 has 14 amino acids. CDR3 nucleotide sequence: TGCAGTGCCAGGACTTTTCTAGCCAAAAACATTCAGTACTTC. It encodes CSARTFLAKNIQYF.

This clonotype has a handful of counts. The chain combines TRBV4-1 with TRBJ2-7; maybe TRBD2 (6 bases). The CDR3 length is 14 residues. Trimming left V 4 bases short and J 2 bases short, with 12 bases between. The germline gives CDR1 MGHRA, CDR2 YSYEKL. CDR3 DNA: TGCGCCAGCAGCCCACGGAGACTAGCCTACGAGCAGTACTTC. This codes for CASSPRRLAYEQYF.

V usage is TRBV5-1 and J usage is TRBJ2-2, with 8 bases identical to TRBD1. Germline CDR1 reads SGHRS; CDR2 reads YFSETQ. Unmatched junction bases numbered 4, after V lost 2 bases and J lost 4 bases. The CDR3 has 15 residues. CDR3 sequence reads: CASSFRGRGTGELFF. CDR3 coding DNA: TGCGCCAGCAGCTTCAGGGGGCGCGGCACCGGGGAGCTGTTTTTT.

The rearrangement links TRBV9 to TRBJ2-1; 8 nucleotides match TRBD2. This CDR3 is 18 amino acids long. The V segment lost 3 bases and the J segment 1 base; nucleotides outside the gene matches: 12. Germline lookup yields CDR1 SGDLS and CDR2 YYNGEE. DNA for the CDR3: TGTGCCAGCAGCGCGAAGGCGGGAGGCTTAGGTTCCTACAATGAGCAGTTCTTC. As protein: CASSAKAGGLGSYNEQFF.

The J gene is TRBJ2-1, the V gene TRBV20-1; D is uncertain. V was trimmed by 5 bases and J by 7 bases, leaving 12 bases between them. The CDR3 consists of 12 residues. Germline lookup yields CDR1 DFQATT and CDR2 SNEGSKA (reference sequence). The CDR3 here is CSAGLGLNEQFF. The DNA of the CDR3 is TGCAGTGCTGGCCTTGGGCTGAATGAGCAGTTCTTC.

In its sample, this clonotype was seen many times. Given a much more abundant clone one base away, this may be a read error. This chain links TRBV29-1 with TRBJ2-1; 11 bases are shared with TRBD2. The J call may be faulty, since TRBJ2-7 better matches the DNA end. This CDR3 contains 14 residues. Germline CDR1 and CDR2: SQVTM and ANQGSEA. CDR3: CSVPTSGRYNEQYF. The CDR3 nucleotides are TGCAGCGTCCCTACTAGCGGGAGATACAATGAGCAGTACTTC.

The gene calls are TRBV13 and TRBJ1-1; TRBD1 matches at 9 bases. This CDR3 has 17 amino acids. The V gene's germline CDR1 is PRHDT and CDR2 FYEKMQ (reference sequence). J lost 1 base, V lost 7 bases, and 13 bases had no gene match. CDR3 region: CASNYGGGQGTNTEAFF. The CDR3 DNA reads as TGTGCCAGCAACTACGGAGGTGGACAGGGGACGAACACTGAAGCTTTCTTT.

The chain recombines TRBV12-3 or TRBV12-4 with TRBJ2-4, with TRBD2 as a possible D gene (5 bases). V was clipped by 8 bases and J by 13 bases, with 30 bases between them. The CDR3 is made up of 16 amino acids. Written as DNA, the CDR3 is TGTGCCAGCCACCCCATCTTTCCCCTTGGAGGAGAAGAGCAGTACTTC. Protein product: CASHPIFPLGGEEQYF.

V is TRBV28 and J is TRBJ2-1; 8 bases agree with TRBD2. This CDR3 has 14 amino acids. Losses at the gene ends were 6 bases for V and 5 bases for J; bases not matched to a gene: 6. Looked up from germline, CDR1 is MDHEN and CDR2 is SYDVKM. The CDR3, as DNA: TGTGCCAGCAGCTTAGGGACTAGGGACAATGAGCAGTTCTTC. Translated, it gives CASSLGTRDNEQFF. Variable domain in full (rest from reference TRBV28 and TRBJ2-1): DVKVTQSSRYLVKRTGEKVFLECVQDMDHENMFWYRQDPGLGLRLIYFSYDVKMKEKGDIPEGYSVSREKKERFSLILESASTNQTSMYLCASSLGTRDNEQFFGPGTRLTVL.

The CDR3 region is CASSEEGGNYGYTF. The CDR3 DNA reads as TGTGCCAGCAGTGAAGAAGGGGGTAACTATGGCTACACCTTC. V usage is TRBV6-4 and J usage is TRBJ1-2, with D tentatively TRBD1 (6 bases). V lost 3 bases, J lost 1 base, and 9 bases lay in between. Germline CDR1 MRHNA, CDR2 SNTAGT. The CDR3 totals 14 residues.

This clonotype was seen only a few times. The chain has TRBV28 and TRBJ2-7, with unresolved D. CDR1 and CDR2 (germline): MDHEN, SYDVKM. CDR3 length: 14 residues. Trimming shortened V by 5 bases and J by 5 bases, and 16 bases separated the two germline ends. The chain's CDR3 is CASSITRYVHEQYF. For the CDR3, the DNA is TGTGCCAGCAGTATCACCCGTTACGTGCACGAGCAGTACTTC.

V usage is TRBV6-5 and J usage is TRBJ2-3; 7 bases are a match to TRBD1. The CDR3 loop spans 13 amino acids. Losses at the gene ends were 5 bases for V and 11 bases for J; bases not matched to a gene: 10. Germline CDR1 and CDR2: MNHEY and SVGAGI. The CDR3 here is CASSKLGQVEQYF. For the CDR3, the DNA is TGTGCCAGCAGTAAGCTCGGACAGGTCGAGCAGTATTTT.

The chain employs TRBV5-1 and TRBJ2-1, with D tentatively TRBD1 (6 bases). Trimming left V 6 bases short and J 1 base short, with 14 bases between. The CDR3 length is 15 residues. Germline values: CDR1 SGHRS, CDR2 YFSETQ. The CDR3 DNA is TGCGCCAGCAATCTGGGGGCCCCGTCCTACAATGAGCAGTTCTTC. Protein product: CASNLGAPSYNEQFF.

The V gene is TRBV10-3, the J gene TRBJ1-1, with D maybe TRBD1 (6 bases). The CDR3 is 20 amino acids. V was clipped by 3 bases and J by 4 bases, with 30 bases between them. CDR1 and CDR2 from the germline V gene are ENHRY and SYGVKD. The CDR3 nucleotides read TGTGCCATCAGTGAATCTGTTGGAGACAGGTTGTCCGGATTGCCCACTGAAGCTTTCTTT. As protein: CAISESVGDRLSGLPTEAFF.

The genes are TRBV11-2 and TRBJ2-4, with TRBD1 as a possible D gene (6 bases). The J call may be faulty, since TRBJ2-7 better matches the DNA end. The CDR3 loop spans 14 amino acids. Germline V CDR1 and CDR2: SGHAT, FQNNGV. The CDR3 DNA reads TGTGCCAGCAGAGACCGGGACACTTACTACGAGCAGTACTTC. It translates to CASRDRDTYYEQYF.

The CDR3 here is CSARGQRDYEQYF. CDR3 nucleotides: TGCAGTGCCCGGGGACAGAGGGACTACGAGCAGTACTTC. V is TRBV20-1 and J is TRBJ2-5; 7 bases align to TRBD1. The J call is doubtful: the DNA matches TRBJ2-7 better. This CDR3 has 13 residues. The germline CDR1 and CDR2 sequences are DFQATT and SNEGSKA (reference sequence).

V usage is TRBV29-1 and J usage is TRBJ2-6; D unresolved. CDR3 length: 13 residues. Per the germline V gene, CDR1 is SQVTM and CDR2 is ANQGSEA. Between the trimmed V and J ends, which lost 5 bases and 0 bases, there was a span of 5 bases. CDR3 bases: TGCAGCGTTCAATTCTCTGGGGCCAACGTCCTGACTTTC. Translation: CSVQFSGANVLTF.

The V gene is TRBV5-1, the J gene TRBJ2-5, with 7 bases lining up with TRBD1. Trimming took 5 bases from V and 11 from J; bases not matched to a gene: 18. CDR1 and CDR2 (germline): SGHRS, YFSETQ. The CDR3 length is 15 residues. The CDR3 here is CASSERTGGSDEQYF. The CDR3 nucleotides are TGCGCCAGCAGTGAAAGGACAGGTGGTAGCGATGAGCAGTACTTC.

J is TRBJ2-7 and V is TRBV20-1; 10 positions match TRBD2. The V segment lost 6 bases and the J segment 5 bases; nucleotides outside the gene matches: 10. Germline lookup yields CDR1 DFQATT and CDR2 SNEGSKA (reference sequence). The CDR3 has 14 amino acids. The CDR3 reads CSAPLAGEFNEQYF. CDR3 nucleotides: TGCAGTGCCCCCCTAGCGGGAGAGTTCAACGAGCAGTACTTC.

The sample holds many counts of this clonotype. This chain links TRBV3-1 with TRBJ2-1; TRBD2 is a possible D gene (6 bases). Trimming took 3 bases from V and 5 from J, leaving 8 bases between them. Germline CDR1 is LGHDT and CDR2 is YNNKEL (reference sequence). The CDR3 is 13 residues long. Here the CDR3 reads CASSQGLNNEQFF. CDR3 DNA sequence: TGTGCCAGCAGCCAGGGACTGAACAATGAGCAGTTCTTC.

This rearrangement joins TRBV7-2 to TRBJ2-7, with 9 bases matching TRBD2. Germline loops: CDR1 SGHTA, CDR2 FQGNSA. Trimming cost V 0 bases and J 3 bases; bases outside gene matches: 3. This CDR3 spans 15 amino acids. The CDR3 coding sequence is TGTGCCAGCAGCTTAGCGGGACTAGCCGACTACGAGCAGTACTTC. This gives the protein CASSLAGLADYEQYF.

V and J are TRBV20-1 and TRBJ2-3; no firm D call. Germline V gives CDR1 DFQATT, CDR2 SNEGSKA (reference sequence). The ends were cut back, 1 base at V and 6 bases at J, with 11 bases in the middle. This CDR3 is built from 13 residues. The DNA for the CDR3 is TGCAGTGCTAGAGGTGAGACCGGCGATACGCAGTATTTT. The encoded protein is CSARGETGDTQYF.

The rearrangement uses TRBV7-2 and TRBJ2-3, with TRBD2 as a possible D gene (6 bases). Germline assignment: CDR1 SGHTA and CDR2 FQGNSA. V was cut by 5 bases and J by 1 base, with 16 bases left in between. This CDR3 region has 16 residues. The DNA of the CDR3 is TGTGCCAGCAGCCGCCGGACTAAGCGAGGCACAGATACGCAGTATTTT. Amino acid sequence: CASSRRTKRGTDTQYF.

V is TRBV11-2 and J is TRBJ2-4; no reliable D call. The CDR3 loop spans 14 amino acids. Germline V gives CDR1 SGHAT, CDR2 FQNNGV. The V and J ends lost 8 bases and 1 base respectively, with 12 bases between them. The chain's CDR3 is CASRTTAAKNIQYF. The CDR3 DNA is TGTGCCAGCCGTACTACAGCTGCCAAAAACATTCAGTACTTC. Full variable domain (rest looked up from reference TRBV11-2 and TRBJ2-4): EAGVAQSPRYKIIEKRQSVAFWCNPISGHATLYWYQQILGQGPKLLIQFQNNGVVDDSQLPKDRFSAERLKGVDSTLKIQPAKLEDSAVYLCASRTTAAKNIQYFGAGTRLSVL.

The CDR3 nucleotides are TGCGCCAGCAGCCATAGACTCGGCGGGGGGGCAAACTACGAGCAGTACTTC. The encoded protein is CASSHRLGGGANYEQYF. This chain connects TRBV4-3 to TRBJ2-7; 9 bases are a match to TRBD2. The length of the CDR3 is 17 residues. V gave up 3 bases and J gave up 3 bases; unmatched junction bases: 12. Germline V gene lookup returns CDR1 LGHNA and CDR2 YSLEER.

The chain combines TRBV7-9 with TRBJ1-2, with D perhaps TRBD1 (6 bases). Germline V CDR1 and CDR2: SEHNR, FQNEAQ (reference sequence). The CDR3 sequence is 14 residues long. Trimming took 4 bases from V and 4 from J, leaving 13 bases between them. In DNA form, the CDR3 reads TGTGCCAGCAGCTCCAGGGGAAGGGGCTATGGCTACACCTTC. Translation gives CASSSRGRGYGYTF.